The 4 T cell receptor beta chains given below trace back to one sample, sequenced in a study of blood T cell repertoires in COVID-19. Sequenced by immunoSEQ multiplex PCR; TCRdb stores in-frame clones only, minus some. The sample yields 150,000 to 180,000 clones, 75% to 90% seen once. Sequencing was performed on peripheral blood. The receptors here all came from a woman aged 40 to 49 with acute or convalescent COVID-19.

The chain has TRBV11-3 and TRBJ2-7; the match to TRBD1 covers 10 bases. V lost 5 bases to trimming and J lost 5 bases; unmatched junction nucleotides: 6. The germline V gene has CDR1 SGHNT and CDR2 YENEEA. This CDR3 spans 14 amino acids. CDR3: CASSARDRGDEQYF. The CDR3 DNA reads TGTGCCAGCAGCGCCCGGGACAGGGGTGACGAGCAGTACTTC.

J is TRBJ2-4 and V is TRBV2; perhaps TRBD1 as D (6 bases). Germline CDR1 SNHLY, CDR2 FYNNEI. The CDR3 runs 15 residues. V lost 8 bases and J lost 1, with 15 bases in between. The DNA of the CDR3 is TGTGCCAGCCGTGGTGTACAGGGTGCCAAAAACATTCAGTACTTC. This gives the protein CASRGVQGAKNIQYF.

V usage is TRBV7-8 and J usage is TRBJ2-7, with D maybe TRBD2 (5 bases). The CDR3 extends over 13 amino acids. The V end was cut by 4 bases, the J end by 6 bases, with 13 bases between. Looked up from germline, CDR1 is SGHVS and CDR2 is FQNEAQ. CDR3 loop: CASSSEAPREQYF. The CDR3 nucleotides are TGTGCCAGCAGCTCGGAGGCCCCTCGCGAGCAGTACTTC.

This chain joins TRBV27 and TRBJ1-5; 8 bases match TRBD1. The CDR3 covers 16 residues. Per germline, CDR1 MNHEY and CDR2 SMNVEV (reference sequence). V dropped 3 bases and J dropped 0; count of bases not matched to a gene: 4. The CDR3 region has the DNA TGTGCCAGCAGTTTTCGGACAGGGAGTAGCAATCAGCCCCAGCATTTT. Its translation is CASSFRTGSSNQPQHF.